The source of this T cell receptor (beta chain) is a study of Graves' ophthalmopathy and Graves' hyperthyroidism. Amplification of the TCR beta CDR3 regions used RNA transcripts (as template). HTBI primers were employed in first-round RT-PCR, then a second-round multiplex PCR followed. One entry per CDR3 protein results from TCRdb running MiXCR on the multiplex PCR reads. The sample contains around 670,000 distinct CDR3 sequences, 40% of which appear only once. Orbital computed tomography, together with clinical symptoms, serum thyroxine, TRAb and thyroid ultrasound, was used for diagnosis. The CDR3 length is 13 residues. From germline, CDR1 is SGHTA and CDR2 FQGNSA. V was pared by 6 bases and J by 6 bases, with 13 bases between.

The sequenced sample was peripheral blood. This chain joins TRBV7-2 and TRBJ2-3; tentatively, D is TRBD2 (5 bases). The source of this sequence is an adult man with Graves' ophthalmopathy. DNA for the CDR3: TGTGCCAGCAGTGCCGTCGGGAAGGATACGCAGTATTTT. It yields the protein CASSAVGKDTQYF. The full variable domain, its missing parts supplied by reference TRBV7-2 and TRBJ2-3, is GAGVSQSPSNKVTEKGKDVELRCDPISGHTALYWYRQSLGQGLEFLIYFQGNSAPDKSGLPSDRFSAERTGGSVSTLTIQRTQQEDSAVYLCASSAVGKDTQYFGPGTRLTVL.